The T cell receptor (beta chain) described here comes from a study of T cell responses to AZD1222 COVID-19 vaccine. Germline V gene sequence: CDR1 MGHRA, CDR2 YSYEKL. The CDR3 loop spans 15 amino acids. The J segment lost 1 base and the V segment lost 3 bases, leaving 5 bases of the junction unmatched. Using immunoSEQ multiplex PCR, the repertoire was profiled, and TCRdb retains in-frame clones only, with some absent. Among 150,000 to 200,000 clones listed, more than 85% were seen once. This clonotype was sampled from an adult who received the AZD1222 COVID-19 vaccine. V is TRBV4-1 and J is TRBJ2-7; 8 positions match TRBD1. The source was peripheral blood, collected 28 days after the second AZD1222 dose. CDR3 residues: CASSQGGTGSYEQYF. DNA for the CDR3: TGCGCCAGCAGCCAGGGTGGGACAGGATCCTACGAGCAGTACTTC.